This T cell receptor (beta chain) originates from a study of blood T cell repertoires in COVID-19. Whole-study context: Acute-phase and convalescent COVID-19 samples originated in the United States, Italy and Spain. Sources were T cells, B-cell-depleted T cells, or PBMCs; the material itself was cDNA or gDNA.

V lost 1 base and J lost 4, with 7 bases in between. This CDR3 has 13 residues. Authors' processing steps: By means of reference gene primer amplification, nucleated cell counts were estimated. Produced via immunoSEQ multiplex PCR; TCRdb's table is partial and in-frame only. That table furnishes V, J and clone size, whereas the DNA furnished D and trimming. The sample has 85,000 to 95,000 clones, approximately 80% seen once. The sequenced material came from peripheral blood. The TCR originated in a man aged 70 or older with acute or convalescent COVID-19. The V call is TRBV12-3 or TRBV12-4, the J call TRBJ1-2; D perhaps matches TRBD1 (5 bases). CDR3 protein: CASSLGTGYGYTF. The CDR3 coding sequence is TGTGCCAGCAGTTTAGGTACAGGCTATGGCTACACCTTC.